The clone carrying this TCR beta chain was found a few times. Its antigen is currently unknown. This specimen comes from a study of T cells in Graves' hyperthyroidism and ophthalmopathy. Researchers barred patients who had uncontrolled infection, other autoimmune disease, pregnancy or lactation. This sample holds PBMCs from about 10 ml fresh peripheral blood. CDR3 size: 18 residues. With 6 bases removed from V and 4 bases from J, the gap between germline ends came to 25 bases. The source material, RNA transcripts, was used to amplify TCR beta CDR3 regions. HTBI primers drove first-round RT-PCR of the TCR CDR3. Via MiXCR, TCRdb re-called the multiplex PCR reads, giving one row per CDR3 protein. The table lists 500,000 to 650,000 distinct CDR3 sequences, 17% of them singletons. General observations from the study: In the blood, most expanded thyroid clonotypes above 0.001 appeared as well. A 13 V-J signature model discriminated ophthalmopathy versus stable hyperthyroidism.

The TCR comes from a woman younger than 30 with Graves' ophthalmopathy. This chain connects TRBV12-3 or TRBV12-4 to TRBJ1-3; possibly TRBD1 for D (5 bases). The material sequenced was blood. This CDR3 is CASRSMGDEDTAGNTIYF. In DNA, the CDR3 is TGTGCCAGCAGATCCATGGGGGATGAAGATACCGCGGGAAACACCATATATTTT.